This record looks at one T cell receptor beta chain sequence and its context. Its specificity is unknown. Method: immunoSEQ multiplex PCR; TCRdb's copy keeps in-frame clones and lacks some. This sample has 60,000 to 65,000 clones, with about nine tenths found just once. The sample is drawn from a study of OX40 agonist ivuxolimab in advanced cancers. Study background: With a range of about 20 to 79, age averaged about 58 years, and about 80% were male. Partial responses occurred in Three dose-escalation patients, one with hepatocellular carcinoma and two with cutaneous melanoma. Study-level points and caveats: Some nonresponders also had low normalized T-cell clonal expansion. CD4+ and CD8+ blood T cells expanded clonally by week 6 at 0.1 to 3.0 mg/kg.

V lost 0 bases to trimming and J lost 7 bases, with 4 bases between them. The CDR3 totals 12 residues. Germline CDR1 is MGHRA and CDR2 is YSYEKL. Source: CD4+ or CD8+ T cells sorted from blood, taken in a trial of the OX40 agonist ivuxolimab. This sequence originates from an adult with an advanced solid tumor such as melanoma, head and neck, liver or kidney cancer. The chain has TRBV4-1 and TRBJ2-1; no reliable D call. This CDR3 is CASSQEGNEQFF. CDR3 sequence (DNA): TGCGCCAGCAGCCAAGAGGGTAATGAGCAGTTCTTC.